The clone carrying this TCR beta chain is medium-sized (0.01 to 0.1%) within its sample. The sample belongs to a study of CD8+ T cells in alopecia areata. Turning to the study itself: Treated patients were dosed with oral tofacitinib, taking 5 to 10 mg twice daily.

TCR sequencing used cDNA made by reverse transcription of extracted RNA. Here immunoSEQ multiplex PCR was the method, and the copy in TCRdb shows in-frame clones only, minus some. The sample gives around 150,000 clones, less than 70% of which show up once; 14% is in the top ten. Treatment: oral pan-JAK inhibitor, 5-10 mg twice daily. The source is a human donor with alopecia areata. Sequences were derived from CD4+ T cells sorted from blood, sampled at week 24, from a patient treated with tofacitinib.

CDR3 sequence reads: CASSYNRGPGNTIYF. The CDR3 nucleotides are TGTGCCAGCAGTTACAACAGGGGGCCTGGAAACACCATATATTTT. The J gene is TRBJ1-3, the V gene TRBV6-5, with 9 bases that match TRBD1. The V and J ends lost 2 bases and 2 bases, in that order; junction bases with no gene match: 1. This CDR3 contains 15 residues. The germline gives CDR1 MNHEY, CDR2 SVGAGI.